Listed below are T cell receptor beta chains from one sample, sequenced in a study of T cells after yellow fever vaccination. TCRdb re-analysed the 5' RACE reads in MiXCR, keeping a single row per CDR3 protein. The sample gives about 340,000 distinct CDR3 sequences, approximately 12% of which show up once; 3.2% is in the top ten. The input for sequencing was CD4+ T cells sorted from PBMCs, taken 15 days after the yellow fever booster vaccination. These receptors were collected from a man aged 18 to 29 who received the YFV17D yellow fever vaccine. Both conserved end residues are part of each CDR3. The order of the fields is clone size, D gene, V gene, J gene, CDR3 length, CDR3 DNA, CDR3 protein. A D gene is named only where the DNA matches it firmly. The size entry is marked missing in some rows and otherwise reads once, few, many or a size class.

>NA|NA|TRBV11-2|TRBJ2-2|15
TGTGCCAGCAGCTCTACCGCGGGGGCCACCGGGGAGCTGTTTTTT
CASSSTAGATGELFF
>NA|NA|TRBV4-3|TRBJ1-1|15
TGCGCCAGCAGCCAAGCGACAGTCATGAACACTGAAGCTTTCTTT
CASSQATVMNTEAFF
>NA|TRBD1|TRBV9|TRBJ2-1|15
TGTGCCAGCAGCGTAGAGGGACAGGGGTTCAATGAGCAGTTCTTC
CASSVEGQGFNEQFF
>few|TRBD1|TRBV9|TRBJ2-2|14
TGTGCCAGCAGCGTACAGGGGGCGCCCGGGGAGCTGTTTTTT
CASSVQGAPGELFF
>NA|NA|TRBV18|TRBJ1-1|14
TGTGCCAGCTCACCCCCCGGCAGACCCACTGAAGCTTTCTTT
CASSPPGRPTEAFF
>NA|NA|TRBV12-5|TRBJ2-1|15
TGTGCTAGTGGCCGTGGAGCGCCATTCAACAATGAGCAGTTCTTC
CASGRGAPFNNEQFF
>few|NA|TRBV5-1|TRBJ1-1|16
TGCGCCAGCAGCCCCGAGGGGGGGACATTGAACACTGAAGCTTTCTTT
CASSPEGGTLNTEAFF
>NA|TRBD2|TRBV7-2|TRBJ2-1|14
TGTGCCAGCAGCCCAGATGGGCTAGCGGGGGCCCAGTTCTTC
CASSPDGLAGAQFF
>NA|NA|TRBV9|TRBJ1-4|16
TGTGCCAGCAGCGTCTCCAGTTTTGCAACTAATGAAAAACTGTTTTTT
CASSVSSFATNEKLFF
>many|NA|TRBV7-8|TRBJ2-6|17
TGTGCCAGCAGCTTACCCCGACGGTACTCTGGGGCCAACGTCCTGACTTTC
CASSLPRRYSGANVLTF
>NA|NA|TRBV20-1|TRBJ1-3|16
TGCAGTGCTATGCGTGGGACGTCCACCTCTGGAAACACCATATATTTT
CSAMRGTSTSGNTIYF
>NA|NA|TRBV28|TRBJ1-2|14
TGTGCCAGCAGTTTAGACCGGGACGACTATGGCTACACCTTC
CASSLDRDDYGYTF
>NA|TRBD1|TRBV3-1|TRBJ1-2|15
TGTGCCAGCAGCCAGACAGGGGGCCGTAACTATGGCTACACCTTC
CASSQTGGRNYGYTF
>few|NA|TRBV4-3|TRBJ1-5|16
TGCGCCAGCAGCCAAGGTAGTGCCAGGGACAATCAGCCCCAGCATTTT
CASSQGSARDNQPQHF
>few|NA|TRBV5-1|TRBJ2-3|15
TGCGCCAGCAGCTTGGCCGGGACGCGGGCAGATACGCAGTATTTT
CASSLAGTRADTQYF
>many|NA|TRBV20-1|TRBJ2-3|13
TGCAGTGCACCGACTGGGGGCACAGATACGCAGTATTTT
CSAPTGGTDTQYF
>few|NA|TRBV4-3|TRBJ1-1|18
TGCGCCAGCAGCCCGTACGCGGGGAGCGTGGGGGTGAACACTGAAGCTTTCTTT
CASSPYAGSVGVNTEAFF
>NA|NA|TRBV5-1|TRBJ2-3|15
TGCGCCAGCAGCCTCCGGCTCGGGAGCACAGATACGCAGTATTTT
CASSLRLGSTDTQYF
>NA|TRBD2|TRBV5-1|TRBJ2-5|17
TGCGCCAGCAGCGCTCGGATCGAGCGGGGGGCCCAAGAGACCCAGTACTTC
CASSARIERGAQETQYF
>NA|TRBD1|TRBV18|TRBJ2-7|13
TGTGCCAGCTCACCCTACAGGGGCTACGAGCAGTACTTC
CASSPYRGYEQYF
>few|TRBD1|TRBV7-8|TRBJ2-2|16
TGTGCCAGCAGCTTAGAGGACAGGGGGAACACCGGGGAGCTGTTTTTT
CASSLEDRGNTGELFF
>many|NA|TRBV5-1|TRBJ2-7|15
TGCGCCAGCAGCAATCCCGGCAGTGGCGCCTACGAGCAGTACTTC
CASSNPGSGAYEQYF
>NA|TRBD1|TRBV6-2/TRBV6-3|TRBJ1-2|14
TGTGCCAGCAGTTACGACAGGGGAGTCTATGGCTACACCTTC
CASSYDRGVYGYTF
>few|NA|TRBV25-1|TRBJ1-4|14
TGTGCCAGTGGTCTCGGGGGCGCGGGCGAAAAACTGTTTTTT
CASGLGGAGEKLFF
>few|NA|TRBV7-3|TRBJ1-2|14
TGTGCCAGCAGCTTAGGGGGGATGGACTATGGCTACACCTTC
CASSLGGMDYGYTF
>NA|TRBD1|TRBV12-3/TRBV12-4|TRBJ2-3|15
TGTGCCAGCAAAACGGGGACAGGGAGCACAGATACGCAGTATTTT
CASKTGTGSTDTQYF
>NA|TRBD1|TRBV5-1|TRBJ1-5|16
TGCGCCAGCAGCTTGGATCCAGGGGGCCATGATCAGCCCCAGCATTTT
CASSLDPGGHDQPQHF
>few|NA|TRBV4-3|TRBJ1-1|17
TGCGCCAGCAGCCAAGACCCGCAGGCCGGACGGAACACTGAAGCTTTCTTT
CASSQDPQAGRNTEAFF
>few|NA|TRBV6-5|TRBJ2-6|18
TGTGCCAGCAGTTACGTGCCAACCCCTAACGCTGGGGCCAACGTCCTGACTTTC
CASSYVPTPNAGANVLTF
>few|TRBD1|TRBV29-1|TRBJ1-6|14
TGCAGCGCACGACAGGGGGCGCAAGGTTCACCCCTCCACTTT
CSARQGAQGSPLHF
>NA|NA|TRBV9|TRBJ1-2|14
TGTGCCAGCACCATGGGGTTAGGGTACTATGGCTACACCTTC
CASTMGLGYYGYTF
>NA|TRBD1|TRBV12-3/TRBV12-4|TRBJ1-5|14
TGTGCCAGCAGTTCCGACAGGGAGGATCAGCCCCAGCATTTT
CASSSDREDQPQHF
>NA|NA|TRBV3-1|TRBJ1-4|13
TGTGCCAGCAGCCAAGGAGGAGTTGAAAAACTGTTTTTT
CASSQGGVEKLFF
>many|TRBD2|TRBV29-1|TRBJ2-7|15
TGCAGCGTTGAAACGCTAGCGGGGGGAACCTACGAGCAGTACTTC
CSVETLAGGTYEQYF
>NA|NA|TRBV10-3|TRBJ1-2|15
TGTGCCATCAGTGGCCCTGAGGAGGGGAACTATGGCTACACCTTC
CAISGPEEGNYGYTF
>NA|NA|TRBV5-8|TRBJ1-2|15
TGTGCCAGCAGCTTGGGGATTGACAGCTTCTATGGCTACACCTTC
CASSLGIDSFYGYTF
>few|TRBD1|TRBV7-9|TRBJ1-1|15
TGTGCCAGCAGCTCCCAGGGGGTATGGGACACTGAAGCTTTCTTT
CASSSQGVWDTEAFF
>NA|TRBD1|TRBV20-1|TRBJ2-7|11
TGCAGTGCGGGACAGTCGTACGAGCAGTACTTC
CSAGQSYEQYF
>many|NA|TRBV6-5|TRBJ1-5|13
TGTGCCAGCAGTTTGAGGGCTAATCAGCCCCAGCATTTT
CASSLRANQPQHF
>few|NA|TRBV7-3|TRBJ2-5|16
TGTGCCAGCAGCTTAAGTGCGAGGGGGGGACAAGAGACCCAGTACTTC
CASSLSARGGQETQYF
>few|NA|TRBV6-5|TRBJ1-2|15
TGTGCCAGCAGTCAAACAGCCCGCAGGGGAACTGGCTACACCTTC
CASSQTARRGTGYTF
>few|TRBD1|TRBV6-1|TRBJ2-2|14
TGTGCCAGCAGTACAGGGGCCACACCCGGGGAGCTGTTTTTT
CASSTGATPGELFF
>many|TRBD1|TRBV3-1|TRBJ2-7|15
TGTGCCAGCAGCCGCCGAGGGGCAGGGGGCGGCGAGCAGTACTTC
CASSRRGAGGGEQYF
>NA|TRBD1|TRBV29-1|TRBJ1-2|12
TGCAGCGTACAGGGGGCGGTGAGTGGCTACACCTTC
CSVQGAVSGYTF
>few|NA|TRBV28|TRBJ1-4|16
TGTGCCAGCAGTCCAAGTACAGCGGCAACTAATGAAAAACTGTTTTTT
CASSPSTAATNEKLFF
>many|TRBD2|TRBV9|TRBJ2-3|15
TGTGCCAGCAGCGTAAATCCGGGGGGGAGTGATACGCAGTATTTT
CASSVNPGGSDTQYF
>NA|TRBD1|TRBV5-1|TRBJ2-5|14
TGCGCCAGCAGCCTGACAGGGAATACGGAGACCCAGTACTTC
CASSLTGNTETQYF
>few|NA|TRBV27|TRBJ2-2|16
TGTGCCAGCAGTTTAAACTCACATCCGGGCACCGGGGAGCTGTTTTTT
CASSLNSHPGTGELFF
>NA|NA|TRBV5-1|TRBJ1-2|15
TGCGCCAGCAGCTTGGGAATTCAGGAGGGCTATGGCTACACCTTC
CASSLGIQEGYGYTF
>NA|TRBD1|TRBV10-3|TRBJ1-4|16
TGTGCCGTCAGTGAGTGGAAGGGACAGGGAAATGAAAAACTGTTTTTT
CAVSEWKGQGNEKLFF
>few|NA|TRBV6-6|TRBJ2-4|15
TGTGCCAGCAGCCCGTCCGGGGGAACCAAAAACATTCAGTACTTC
CASSPSGGTKNIQYF
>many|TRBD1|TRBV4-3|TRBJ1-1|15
TGCGCCAGCAGCCCAGGGGACAGGGCCGACACTGAAGCTTTCTTT
CASSPGDRADTEAFF
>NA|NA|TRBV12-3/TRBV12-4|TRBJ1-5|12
TGTGCCAGCAGCCTATCCGGCTGGTCCCAGCATTTT
CASSLSGWSQHF
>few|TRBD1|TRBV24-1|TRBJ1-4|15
TGTGCCACCAGTGATTGGGGACAGGGTGGTGAAAAACTGTTTTTT
CATSDWGQGGEKLFF
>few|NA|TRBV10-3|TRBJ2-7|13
TGTGCCATCAGAGAGACAGGTCAGCATCGGCAGTACTTC
CAIRETGQHRQYF
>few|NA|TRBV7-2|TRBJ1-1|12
TGTGCCAGCAGCTCCTTCGGGAGGTCAGCTTTCTTT
CASSSFGRSAFF
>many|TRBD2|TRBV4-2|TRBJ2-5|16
TGTGCCAGCAGTAGCGGACTAGCGGGGGGCCAAGAGACCCAGTACTTC
CASSSGLAGGQETQYF
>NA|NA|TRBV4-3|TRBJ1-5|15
TGCGCCAGCAGCCAAGATCACAGGGTCGGTCAGCCCCAGCATTTT
CASSQDHRVGQPQHF
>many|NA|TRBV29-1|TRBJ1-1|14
TGCAGCGTGGTGGTATTGGGGGGGAGCACTGAAGCTTTCTTT
CSVVVLGGSTEAFF
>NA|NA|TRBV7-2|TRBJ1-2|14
TGTGCCAGCAGCGGTTGGGACAAAAGGGTCAGGTGCACCTTC
CASSGWDKRVRCTF